The next 10 T cell receptor beta chains were all read from a single sample in a study of naive and memory T cell subsets. Two oligonucleotides, mixed equimolar, formed the beta constant-region primer covering TRBC1 and TRBC2. TCRdb ran MiXCR on the UMI-ligation and nested PCR reads and lists one entry per CDR3 protein. The table has 150,000 or so distinct CDR3 sequences, approximately 15% seen once; the top ten hold roughly 0.13%. The specimen sequenced was naive CD4+ T cells from blood. These receptors were collected from a human donor in good health.

This clonotype was seen repeatedly, ten times or more. The chain joins TRBV5-1 to TRBJ2-5; D might be TRBD1 or TRBD2, each matching 5 bases. Germline V gene sequence: CDR1 SGHRS, CDR2 YFSETQ. Trimming took 2 bases from V and 3 from J, leaving 11 bases between them. This CDR3 has 14 amino acids. The CDR3, as DNA: TGCGCCAGCAGCTTAGGGACGGGAAAAGAGACCCAGTACTTC. It is translated as CASSLGTGKETQYF.

J is TRBJ1-1 and V is TRBV18, with 8 bases aligning to TRBD1. CDR3 size: 16 residues. Germline lookup yields CDR1 KGHSH and CDR2 LQKENI. After removal of 2 bases from V and 3 bases from J, the junction contained 8 bases not matched to a gene. The CDR3 region is CASSPAGGVSDTEAFF. The CDR3 region has the DNA TGTGCCAGCTCACCAGCAGGGGGCGTATCGGACACTGAAGCTTTCTTT.

This clonotype was seen at least ten times. The CDR3 loop reads CAGGSILTGTKRHEQFF. The CDR3 DNA follows: TGTGCCGGCGGCTCCATCCTGACCGGGACAAAAAGGCATGAGCAGTTCTTC. The gene calls are TRBV6-2 or TRBV6-3 and TRBJ2-1; D is perhaps TRBD1 (6 bases). With 11 bases removed from V and 8 bases from J, the gap between germline ends came to 31 bases. The CDR3 extends over 17 amino acids. Looked up from germline, CDR1 is MNHEY and CDR2 is SVGEGT.

In its sample, this clonotype was seen a few times. This chain uses TRBV2 with TRBJ1-6; 9 positions match TRBD1. Looked up from germline, CDR1 is SNHLY and CDR2 is FYNNEI. This CDR3 has 13 residues. V dropped 8 bases and J dropped 13; count of bases not matched to a gene: 9. CDR3 DNA: TGTGCCAGCCTTGGGACAGGGACCGGGCCCCTCCACTTT. The encoded protein is CASLGTGTGPLHF.

The table lists this clonotype with a few counts. This chain connects TRBV10-3 to TRBJ2-7; D is ambiguous. Per germline, CDR1 ENHRY and CDR2 SYGVKD. V was cut by 6 bases and J by 0 bases, with 9 bases left in between. The length of the CDR3 is 13 residues. CDR3 loop: CAIRSDTSYEQYF. The CDR3 DNA reads TGTGCCATCAGGAGTGACACCTCCTACGAGCAGTACTTC.

The J gene is TRBJ2-1, the V gene TRBV27, with D perhaps matching TRBD2 (5 bases). CDR1 MNHEY and CDR2 SMNVEV come from the germline V gene (reference sequence). The ends were cut back, 2 bases at V and 4 bases at J, with 12 bases in the middle. This CDR3 region has 15 residues. In nucleotides, the CDR3 is TGTGCCAGCAGTTTAGAGGGAGCAGGATACAATGAGCAGTTCTTC. It encodes CASSLEGAGYNEQFF.

V and J are TRBV6-5 and TRBJ1-1; the D gene is possibly TRBD1 (6 bases). With 8 bases removed from V and 5 bases from J, the gap between germline ends came to 9 bases. This CDR3 has 11 residues. Germline V gene data show CDR1 as MNHEY and CDR2 as SVGAGI. This chain's CDR3 is CASERGTEAFF. Here the CDR3 DNA reads TGTGCCAGCGAAAGGGGGACTGAAGCTTTCTTT.

The chain links TRBV7-9 to TRBJ2-3, with 10 bases lining up with TRBD2. Germline V gene sequence: CDR1 SEHNR, CDR2 FQNEAQ (reference sequence). The ends lost 1 base at V and 4 bases at J; junction bases unmatched: 11. The CDR3 is made up of 18 amino acids. The CDR3 DNA reads as TGTGCCAGCAGCTTAGGGACTAGCGGCACGATGGGGGCAGATACGCAGTATTTT. Protein: CASSLGTSGTMGADTQYF.

This clonotype has a handful of counts. The DNA of the CDR3 is TGCAGTGCTAGGAAGACTAGCGGCACAGATACGCAGTATTTT. This codes for CSARKTSGTDTQYF. The gene calls are TRBV20-1 and TRBJ2-3; 8 positions match TRBD2. The CDR3 consists of 14 residues. With V trimmed by 3 bases and J by 1 base, 3 bases remained unmatched. Looked up from germline, CDR1 is DFQATT and CDR2 is SNEGSKA (reference sequence).

The chain combines TRBV9 with TRBJ2-1; D is perhaps TRBD2 (5 bases). The ends were cut back, 3 bases at V and 2 bases at J, with 15 bases in the middle. CDR1 is SGDLS and CDR2 is YYNGEE in the germline V gene. The CDR3 extends over 16 amino acids. CDR3 residues: CASSAPGSPTYNEQFF. The CDR3 region has the DNA TGTGCCAGCAGCGCACCGGGATCCCCAACCTACAATGAGCAGTTCTTC.